Listed here are 19 T cell receptor beta chains from one sample, sequenced in a study of Ad26.COV2.S vaccination and SARS-CoV-2 variants. Some clones are missing from TCRdb's copy, which holds only in-frame ones; the method was immunoSEQ multiplex PCR. The sample holds a few hundred thousand clones, approximately 90% seen once. The treatment was: roughly 19 received Ad26.COV2.S at low or high dose, single or two shots; about five received placebo; per-sample allocation not given. The samples were gathered on day 63 after the first injection of vaccine or placebo. The input for sequencing was peripheral blood, taken in a trial of Ad26.COV2.S vaccine versus placebo. The origin of the receptors is a person between 18 and 65 years old who received the Ad26.COV2.S COVID-19 vaccine or a placebo.

The chain links TRBV21-1 to TRBJ1-2; the table's TRBD1 call for D was not verified on the DNA. TRBV21-1 constitutes a pseudogene. The CDR3 has 14 residues. The CDR3 nucleotides are TGTGCCAGCAGCAGAAGACAGGGTCATAGTGGCTACACCTTC. Its protein product is CASSRRQGHSGYTF.

The chain couples TRBV28 to TRBJ1-2, with 10 nucleotides matching TRBD1. Looked up from germline, CDR1 is MDHEN and CDR2 is SYDVKM. J gave up 4 bases and V 7 bases, and 12 bases lay outside the gene matches. The CDR3 length is 16 residues. CDR3 coding DNA: TGTGCCAGCATCCCCGGCGGGACAGGGGATTTCTATGGCTACACCTTC. Amino acid sequence: CASIPGGTGDFYGYTF.

As DNA, the CDR3 is TGTGCCACCAGTCCGGGGGGGAGAGATACGCAGTATTTT. This translates into CATSPGGRDTQYF. The J gene is TRBJ2-3, the V gene TRBV24-1, with 8 bases fitting TRBD2. CDR3 length: 13 residues. Germline V lookup: CDR1 KGHDR, CDR2 SFDVKD. Losses at the gene ends were 6 bases for V and 5 bases for J; bases not matched to a gene: 3.

Here the CDR3 DNA reads TGCGCCAGCAGCCCCCGACGGGGAGCGAACACCGGGGAGCTGTTTTTT. Its translation: CASSPRRGANTGELFF. The chain couples TRBV5-1 to TRBJ2-2; possibly TRBD2 for D (5 bases). This CDR3 comprises 16 residues. Germline V gene lookup returns CDR1 SGHRS and CDR2 YFSETQ. Trimming cost V 4 bases and J 0 bases, with 13 bases left between them.

This clone has only one observation. The chain joins TRBV21-1 to TRBJ1-4; TRBD1 was called by the table and not checked on the DNA. TRBV21-1 represents a pseudogene. The length of the CDR3 is 14 residues. The DNA for the CDR3 is TGTGCCAGCAGCCTCCGGACAGGTGATGAAAAACTGTTTTTT. Amino acid sequence: CASSLRTGDEKLFF.

A single count supports this clone. Additional DNA sequences in this sample encode the identical CDR3. V usage is TRBV5-5 and J usage is TRBJ2-7, with D possibly matching TRBD1 (5 bases). The CDR3 consists of 13 residues. CDR1 is SGHKS, CDR2 YYEKEE, per germline (reference sequence). V lost 0 bases and J 1 base, leaving 5 bases between the germline ends. The CDR3 region is CASSLEGSYEQYF. In nucleotides, the CDR3 is TGTGCCAGCAGCTTGGAGGGGTCCTACGAGCAGTACTTC.

The chain links TRBV12-3 or TRBV12-4 to TRBJ1-1; weak D call: TRBD1 (6 bases). The CDR3 is made up of 11 amino acids. Trimming took off 6 bases at V and 11 bases at J, with 13 bases between the two ends. The CDR3 nucleotides are TGTGCCAGCAGCAACAGGGTTGGGGCTTTCTTT. Translated, it gives CASSNRVGAFF.

The chain recombines TRBV7-9 with TRBJ2-2; D tentatively reads TRBD1 or TRBD2 (5 bases each). CDR1 is SEHNR, CDR2 FQNEAQ, per germline (reference sequence). Trimming removed 5 bases from V and 3 bases from J, with 22 bases in between. The CDR3 totals 18 residues. CDR3 sequence reads: CASSPLEGHQEDTGELFF. The CDR3 DNA is TGTGCCAGCAGCCCCCTAGAGGGGCACCAGGAGGACACCGGGGAGCTGTTTTTT.

This chain links TRBV6-4 with TRBJ2-3, with TRBD2 matching 7 bases. From germline, CDR1 is MRHNA and CDR2 SNTAGT. V lost 4 bases and J lost 2; bases outside the gene matches: 6. This CDR3 has 15 residues. The DNA of the CDR3 is TGTGCCAGCAGTGGAACTAGCGACCACACAGATACGCAGTATTTT. Its protein is CASSGTSDHTDTQYF.

This clone was recorded once. In nucleotides, the CDR3 is TGTGCCAGCAGCCGGACAGGGCCCATCTATGGCTACACCTTC. Encoded protein: CASSRTGPIYGYTF. This rearrangement joins TRBV5-4 to TRBJ1-2, with 8 bases fitting TRBD1. Germline trimming cut 4 bases from V and 4 bases from J; bases unmatched to any gene: 6. Germline V gene sequence: CDR1 SGHNT, CDR2 YYREEE (reference sequence). The CDR3 runs 14 residues.

The V and J genes are TRBV14 and TRBJ1-6, with D maybe TRBD1 (6 bases). Germline loops: CDR1 SGHDN, CDR2 FVKESK. V was trimmed by 4 bases and J by 2 bases, leaving 9 bases between them. The CDR3 is made up of 15 amino acids. The CDR3 region is CASSLRDTYNSPLHF. The DNA of the CDR3 is TGTGCCAGCAGCCTCCGGGACACCTATAATTCACCCCTCCACTTT.

The rearrangement uses TRBV7-2 and TRBJ1-1; 8 positions agree with TRBD1. The V segment lost 3 bases and the J segment 0 bases; nucleotides outside the gene matches: 6. Germline V lookup: CDR1 SGHTA, CDR2 FQGNSA. The CDR3 is made up of 16 amino acids. Here the CDR3 DNA reads TGTGCCAGCAGCTTCATAGGACAGGGCTTGAACACTGAAGCTTTCTTT. Its protein is CASSFIGQGLNTEAFF.

The gene calls are TRBV7-9 and TRBJ1-2; the D is unclear. Germline V CDR1 and CDR2: SEHNR, FQNEAQ (reference sequence). This CDR3 has 14 amino acids. The ends were cut back, 1 base at V and 4 bases at J, with 10 bases in the middle. The CDR3 loop is CASSLETNLYGYTF. The CDR3 DNA is TGTGCCAGCAGCTTAGAGACCAACCTCTATGGCTACACCTTC.

This clone was picked up one time. This chain uses TRBV6-1 with TRBJ1-3, with unresolved D. Germline assignment: CDR1 MNHNS and CDR2 SASEGT. V lost 2 bases and J 5 bases, leaving 10 bases between the germline ends. The CDR3 consists of 14 residues. CDR3 DNA sequence: TGTGCCAGCAGTGAAACAACGACCCGAAACACCATATATTTT. Translating gives CASSETTTRNTIYF.

The chain has TRBV7-2 and TRBJ2-7; D call uncertain. The germline gives CDR1 SGHTA, CDR2 FQGNSA. Trimming pared 11 bases from V and 9 bases from J, leaving 26 bases between. The CDR3 extends over 14 amino acids. Here the CDR3 reads CACSAGSAVPGQYF. For the CDR3, the DNA is TGTGCCTGCTCCGCCGGAAGCGCTGTTCCAGGGCAGTACTTC. The complete variable domain, with remaining parts taken from reference TRBV7-2 and TRBJ2-7, reads GAGVSQSPSNKVTEKGKDVELRCDPISGHTALYWYRQSLGQGLEFLIYFQGNSAPDKSGLPSDRFSAERTGGSVSTLTIQRTQQEDSAVYLCACSAGSAVPGQYFGPGTRLTVT.

CDR3 bases: TGTGCCAGCAGCTCCCCCGGACAGGGCCTCTATGGCTACACCTTC. Translation gives CASSSPGQGLYGYTF. This chain joins TRBV7-2 and TRBJ1-2; 8 bases agree with TRBD1. The CDR3 runs 15 residues. CDR1 is SGHTA, CDR2 FQGNSA, per germline. The V and J ends lost 4 bases and 4 bases, in that order; junction bases with no gene match: 8.

The chain is built from TRBV27 and TRBJ1-6; D perhaps matches TRBD1 (6 bases). Looked up from germline, CDR1 is MNHEY and CDR2 is SMNVEV (reference sequence). V was clipped by 6 bases and J by 0 bases, with 12 bases between them. The CDR3 contains 16 residues. CDR3 protein: CASRIGGSSYNSPLHF. CDR3 in DNA: TGTGCCAGCAGGATAGGGGGTAGCTCCTATAATTCACCCCTCCACTTT.

This clone was recorded only once. The genes are TRBV4-3 and TRBJ2-7; 10 bases fit TRBD1. The germline V gene has CDR1 LGHNA and CDR2 YSLEER. This CDR3 contains 19 residues. V lost 0 bases and J lost 5; bases outside the gene matches: 16. For the CDR3, the DNA is TGCGCCAGCAGCCAAGAGAACGGTCCCAGATTGGACAGGGGGGACGAGCAGTACTTC. Translation: CASSQENGPRLDRGDEQYF.

The chain couples TRBV3-1 (or the pseudogene TRBV3-2) to TRBJ2-4, with 9 nucleotides matching TRBD1. CDR1 and CDR2 (germline): LGHDT, YNNKEL (reference sequence). The CDR3 is 17 amino acids. J gave up 2 bases and V 3 bases, and 8 bases lay outside the gene matches. CDR3 protein: CASSHWDRAGTKNIQYF. The CDR3 nucleotides read TGTGCCAGCAGCCACTGGGACAGGGCTGGGACCAAAAACATTCAGTACTTC.